This entry concerns a single T cell receptor (beta chain). Its antigen is as yet unknown. The data were taken from a study of T cells after yellow fever vaccination. Whole-study context: Those fractions that held only low numbers of cells were prepared using the SMART-Seq v4 Ultra Low Input RNA kit. General study results and limits: Compared with primary, the secondary response was weaker and peaked at day 5, not 15. Abundant clonotypes from the bulk population could contaminate FACS-sorted repertoires.

The TCR cDNA carried a universal primer site and UMIs from 5'RACE template switching. TCRdb reprocessed the 5' RACE reads via MiXCR and lists one record per CDR3 protein. The sample lists about 350,000 distinct CDR3 sequences; approximately 4% were seen once. Germline V CDR1 and CDR2: DFQATT, SNEGSKA (reference sequence). The CDR3 covers 13 residues. V lost 6 bases, J lost 0 bases, and 12 bases lay in between. This chain uses TRBV20-1 with TRBJ2-7; maybe TRBD1 (6 bases). The starting material was PBMCs, obtained 5 days after the yellow fever booster vaccination. This clonotype originated in a man between 18 and 29 years old who received the YFV17D yellow fever vaccine. CDR3 in amino acids: CSARGRRSYEQYF. The CDR3 DNA reads as TGCAGTGCCAGGGGCAGGCGCTCCTACGAGCAGTACTTC.